Listed below are T cell receptor beta chains from one sample, sequenced in a study of cytomegalovirus exposure and HLA in healthy donors. The protocol was immunoSEQ multiplex PCR, while the TCRdb copy is restricted to in-frame clones and leaves out a portion. The sample includes 150,000 to 200,000 clones, about 13% of them seen just once. The sample was PBMCs. The receptor source for this set is a man aged 50 to 59 in good health and CMV-seropositive. Both conserved end residues are part of each CDR3. Each record gives: CDR3 protein, CDR3 DNA, D gene, J gene, clone size, V gene. The D gene is left open where the match is weak. A row's size may be missing; if present it is once, few, many or a size class.

CASSDWAGGRETQYF,TGTGCCAGCAGTGATTGGGCAGGGGGCCGTGAGACCCAGTACTTC,TRBD1,TRBJ2-5,-,TRBV2
CASSLRDSYNEQFF,TGTGCCAGCAGCCTTCGGGACAGCTACAATGAGCAGTTCTTC,TRBD1,TRBJ2-1,-,TRBV7-8
CASLKGVLNTGELFF,TGTGCCAGCCTTAAAGGGGTATTGAACACCGGGGAGCTGTTTTTT,-,TRBJ2-2,-,TRBV7-8
CASSYLGLSSGANVLTF,TGTGCCAGCAGCTACTTGGGACTCTCCTCTGGGGCCAACGTCCTGACTTTC,-,TRBJ2-6,few,TRBV9
CASSPLASGGTGELFF,TGTGCCAGCTCACCATTGGCTAGCGGTGGCACCGGGGAGCTGTTTTTT,TRBD2,TRBJ2-2,-,TRBV18
CASSALAGDILDTQYF,TGTGCCAGCAGCGCCCTAGCGGGGGACATATTAGATACGCAGTATTTT,TRBD2,TRBJ2-3,-,TRBV7-2
CSVEGVGANTGELFF,TGCAGCGTTGAGGGCGTGGGCGCGAACACCGGGGAGCTGTTTTTT,-,TRBJ2-2,few,TRBV29-1
CASRMTGGARTEAFF,TGTGCCAGCAGGATGACAGGGGGCGCGCGAACTGAAGCTTTCTTT,TRBD1,TRBJ1-1,few,TRBV27
CASSVFTGGAGNTIYF,TGTGCCAGCAGCGTATTCACAGGGGGCGCGGGAAACACCATATATTTT,TRBD1,TRBJ1-3,-,TRBV5-6
CASSPFAPGGQDTQYF,TGTGCCAGCAGCCCCTTCGCGCCGGGGGGGCAAGATACGCAGTATTTT,TRBD2,TRBJ2-3,few,TRBV5-4
CASSPGGDRKGYTF,TGTGCCAGCAGCCCGGGGGGAGACAGGAAAGGCTACACCTTC,-,TRBJ1-2,few,TRBV6-5
CASSIKLGEGWGANVLTF,TGTGCCAGTAGTATAAAATTAGGAGAGGGCTGGGGGGCCAACGTCCTGACTTTC,-,TRBJ2-6,-,TRBV19
CASSILRDSLTDTQYF,TGCGCCAGCAGCATCCTCCGGGACAGCCTCACAGATACGCAGTATTTT,TRBD1,TRBJ2-3,-,TRBV5-1
CASSRDSNQPQHF,TGTGCCAGCAGTCGAGATAGCAATCAGCCCCAGCATTTT,-,TRBJ1-5,few,TRBV2
CASTELAGRRNTEAFF,TGTGCCAGTACCGAACTAGCAGGGAGGAGGAACACTGAAGCTTTCTTT,-,TRBJ1-1,few,TRBV19
CANKETGSTEAFF,TGTGCCAACAAAGAAACCGGGAGCACTGAAGCTTTCTTT,-,TRBJ1-1,-,TRBV18
CASSLSHRGSPLHF,TGTGCCAGCAGCTTATCACATAGAGGTTCACCCCTCCACTTT,-,TRBJ1-6,-,TRBV7-9
CASSPPLGANTEAFF,TGTGCCAGCTCACCACCTCTGGGGGCGAACACTGAAGCTTTCTTT,-,TRBJ1-1,few,TRBV18
CASSMLAGDTQYF,TGTGCCAGTAGTATGCTAGCGGGAGATACGCAGTATTTT,TRBD2,TRBJ2-3,-,TRBV19
CASSLSLAGGDEQFF,TGCGCCAGCAGCTTGAGCCTAGCGGGGGGTGATGAGCAGTTCTTC,TRBD2,TRBJ2-1,few,TRBV5-1
CASSLEEGRNTIYF,TGTGCCAGCAGCTTGGAGGAGGGGCGAAACACCATATATTTT,-,TRBJ1-3,few,TRBV5-5
CASSLKQGADTQYF,TGTGCCAGCAGCTTAAAGCAGGGCGCAGATACGCAGTATTTT,-,TRBJ2-3,few,TRBV5-4